This TCR beta chain was documented in a study of T cell responses to AZD1222 COVID-19 vaccine. Whole-study findings and limits: Repertoire sampling was restricted to post-peak T cell response timepoints. It should be noted that donors were predominantly white British and more often female, and clonal diversity was possibly underestimated.

On this clone: Its specificity is unknown.

Clones were sequenced by immunoSEQ multiplex PCR, and TCRdb holds only the in-frame ones, with some missing. The profile shows roughly 76,000 clones, roughly 90% of them singletons. Deletions cut 8 bases from V and 0 bases from J, with 12 bases between. The CDR3 has 14 residues. Germline CDR1 reads SNHLY; CDR2 reads FYNNEI. This receptor was identified in an adult in good health. Here the sequenced sample was peripheral blood, taken on day 0 of AZD1222 vaccination. The chain is built from TRBV2 and TRBJ2-3; D possibly matches TRBD1 or TRBD2 (5 bases each). The CDR3 loop is CASSEGPSTDTQYF. The CDR3 DNA reads TGTGCCAGCTCAGAGGGGCCTAGCACAGATACGCAGTATTTT. Filled out from reference TRBV2 and TRBJ2-3, the complete variable domain reads EPEVTQTPSHQVTQMGQEVILRCVPISNHLYFYWYRQILGQKVEFLVSFYNNEISEKSEIFDDQFSVERPDGSNFTLKIRSTKLEDSAMYFCASSEGPSTDTQYFGPGTRLTVL.